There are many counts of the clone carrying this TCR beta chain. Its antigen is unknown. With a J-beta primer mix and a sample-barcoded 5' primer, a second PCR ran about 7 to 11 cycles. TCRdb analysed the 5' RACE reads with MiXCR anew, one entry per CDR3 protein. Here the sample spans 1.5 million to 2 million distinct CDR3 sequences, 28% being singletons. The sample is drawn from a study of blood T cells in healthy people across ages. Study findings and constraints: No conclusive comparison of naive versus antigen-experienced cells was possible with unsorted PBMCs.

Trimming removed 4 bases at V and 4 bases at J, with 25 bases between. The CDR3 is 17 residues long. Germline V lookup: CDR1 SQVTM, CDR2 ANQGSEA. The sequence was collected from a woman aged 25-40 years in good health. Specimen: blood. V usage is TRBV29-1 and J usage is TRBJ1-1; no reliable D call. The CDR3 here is CSVGLASAGLWATEAFF. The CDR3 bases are TGCAGCGTTGGTCTAGCCTCAGCGGGCTTGTGGGCCACTGAAGCTTTCTTT.